One T cell receptor beta chain is described in this entry. Profiled with immunoSEQ multiplex PCR; TCRdb holds only in-frame clones, not every one. There are roughly 56,000 clones in the sample; around 92% occur only once, and 20% to 25% lies in the top ten. The CDR3 covers 13 residues. Trimming stripped 8 bases from V and 2 bases from J, with 12 bases between. This sample is part of a study of blood T cell repertoires in COVID-19. The clonotype was recovered from a human donor in a cohort sampled during active COVID-19. The sequencing input was peripheral blood. V and J are TRBV12-3 or TRBV12-4 and TRBJ1-2, with D unclear. CDR3 nucleotides: TGTGCCAGCGCTGGGCAGCAAAACTATGGCTACACCTTC. This sequence encodes CASAGQQNYGYTF.